This TCR beta chain stems from a study of low-dose radiotherapy and immunotherapy resistance in tumors. Study context: Fractions of 0.5 Gy went to Cohort 1 every 2 weeks, totaling 6.5 Gy. Dosing of intravenous cyclophosphamide at 200 mg/m2 occurred every two weeks and took place one day prior to radiation and immunotherapy. Doses delivered to Cohort 2 were 1 Gy per fraction every two weeks, amounting to 13 Gy over 26 weeks.

The time point denotes: before trial treatment. TRAV and TRBV primers primed cDNA for both TCRalpha and TCRbeta. Over approximately 20 PCR cycles, TCRs were amplified from a constant-region primer and V-primer adapter. Via MiXCR, TCRdb re-called the reads, giving one row per CDR3 protein. The data hold tens of thousands of distinct CDR3 sequences, with 30% to 35% observed a single time. Germline assignment: CDR1 DFQATT and CDR2 SNEGSKA (reference sequence). The CDR3 sequence is 15 residues long. V was trimmed by 3 bases and J by 5 bases, leaving 18 bases between them. This clonotype occurred many times.

The TCR originated in a male donor with gallbladder cancer. V is TRBV20-1 and J is TRBJ2-3; D gene uncertain. This specimen consisted of PBMCs, obtained before treatment. CDR3 sequence reads: CSASTSPRAVDTQYF. CDR3 sequence (DNA): TGCAGTGCTAGTACCTCCCCCCGGGCGGTAGATACGCAGTATTTT.